The sequence of this T cell receptor beta chain was determined in a study of regulatory T cells in long-lasting Graves disease. The sample's time point: newly diagnosed GD, antithyroid drugs for less than 3 months. There was RNA extracted from PBMCs, and the TCR library was made from it. Graves' disease diagnoses used American Thyroid Association guidelines. TCR beta libraries were built with iRepertoire HTBI primers and Arm-PCR of CDR3 regions. TCRdb ran MiXCR on the multiplex PCR reads and lists one entry per CDR3 protein. Found here are approximately 400,000 distinct CDR3 sequences, approximately 10% of them singletons; the top ten hold approximately 17%. This CDR3 has 17 amino acids. From germline, CDR1 is SGHTA and CDR2 FQGNSA. Trimming removed 6 bases at V and 2 bases at J, with 17 bases between. These records were also assigned to another study, of T cells in Graves' hyperthyroidism and ophthalmopathy.

The sequenced sample was peripheral blood mononuclear cells (PBMCs), obtained at new diagnosis, from a patient treated with antithyroid drugs. The chain recombines TRBV7-2 with TRBJ2-6, with D hard to call. This TCR derives from a woman younger than 35 with Graves disease. CDR3: CASRLGVGLTGANVLTF. CDR3 nucleotide sequence: TGTGCCAGCAGGCTGGGCGTGGGCCTCACTGGGGCCAACGTCCTGACTTTC.